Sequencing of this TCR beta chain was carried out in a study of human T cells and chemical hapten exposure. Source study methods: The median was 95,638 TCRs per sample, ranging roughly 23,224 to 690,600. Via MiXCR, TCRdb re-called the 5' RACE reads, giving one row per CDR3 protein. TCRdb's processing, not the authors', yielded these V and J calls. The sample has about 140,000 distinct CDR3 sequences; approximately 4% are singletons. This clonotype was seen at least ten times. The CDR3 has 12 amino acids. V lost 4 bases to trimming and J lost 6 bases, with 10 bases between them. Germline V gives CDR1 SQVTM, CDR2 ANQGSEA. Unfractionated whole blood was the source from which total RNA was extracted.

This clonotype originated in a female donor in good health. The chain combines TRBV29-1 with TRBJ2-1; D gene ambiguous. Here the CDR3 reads CSVAGRSNEQFF. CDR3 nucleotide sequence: TGCAGCGTTGCAGGTCGGAGCAATGAGCAGTTCTTC.